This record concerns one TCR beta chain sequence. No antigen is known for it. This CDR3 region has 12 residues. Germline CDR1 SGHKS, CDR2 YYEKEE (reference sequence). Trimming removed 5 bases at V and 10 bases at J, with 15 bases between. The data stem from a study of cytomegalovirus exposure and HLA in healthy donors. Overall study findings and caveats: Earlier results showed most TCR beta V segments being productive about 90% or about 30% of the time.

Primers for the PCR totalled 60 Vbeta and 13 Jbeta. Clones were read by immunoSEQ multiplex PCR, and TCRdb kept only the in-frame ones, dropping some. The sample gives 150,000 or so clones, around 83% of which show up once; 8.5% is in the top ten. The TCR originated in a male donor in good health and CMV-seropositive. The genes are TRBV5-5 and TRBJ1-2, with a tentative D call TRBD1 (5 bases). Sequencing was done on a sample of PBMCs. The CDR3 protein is CASSWGTPIYTF. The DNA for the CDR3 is TGTGCCAGCAGTTGGGGCACTCCTATCTACACCTTC.